This T cell receptor beta chain was found in a study of blood T cell repertoires in COVID-19. Here immunoSEQ multiplex PCR was the method, and the copy in TCRdb shows in-frame clones only, minus some. The table shows roughly 45,000 clones, with roughly 88% occurring only once. The V gene's germline CDR1 is SEHNR and CDR2 FQNEAQ (reference sequence). V dropped 0 bases and J dropped 3 bases, with 11 bases sitting between them. CDR3 length equals 15 residues. This sequence was found in a man aged 55 to 70 with active COVID-19. The specimen was peripheral blood. The chain has TRBV7-9 and TRBJ2-5; TRBD2 is a possible D gene (6 bases). This CDR3 is CASSLAHSGKETQYF. CDR3 coding DNA: TGTGCCAGCAGCTTAGCGCATAGCGGAAAAGAGACCCAGTACTTC. Full variable domain (rest looked up from reference TRBV7-9 and TRBJ2-5): DTGVSQNPRHKITKRGQNVTFRCDPISEHNRLYWYRQTLGQGPEFLTYFQNEAQLEKSRLLSDRFSAERPKGSFSTLEIQRTEQGDSAMYLCASSLAHSGKETQYFGPGTRLLVL.